This TCR beta chain was identified during a study of shared clonotypes between healthy human individuals. Overall study results and limits: Clonotype sharing among donors was thought likely to change with sequencing depth. Across a few donors, naive CD4 shared roughly 5%, naive CD8 under 4%, memory CD4 over 2%, memory CD8 over 0.3%.

CDR1 and CDR2 (germline): SGHNT, YENEEA. This CDR3 has 13 amino acids. Between the trimmed V and J ends, which lost 0 bases and 7 bases, there was a span of 6 bases. Worth noting for this clone: What it binds is not known. This likely traces to a read error, being one base from a far larger clone.

The table came from immunoSEQ multiplex PCR; TCRdb's copy has only in-frame clones and leaves some out. The sample lists over a million clones; about 84% were seen once. The investigators split CD4+ cells into a CD45RA+ naive subset and a CD45RA-negative memory subset. The sequencing sample was made of memory CD4+ T cells from PBMCs. As to subset: CD45RA-negative fraction. This chain links TRBV11-3 with TRBJ2-2; D may match TRBD1 or TRBD2 (5 bases each). The receptor was isolated from a man younger than 35 in good health. Some clones in this sample may be carry-over from other donors' samples. The CDR3 DNA reads TGTGCCAGCAGCTTAGATGGGGGCGGGGAGCTGTTTTTT. This encodes CASSLDGGGELFF.